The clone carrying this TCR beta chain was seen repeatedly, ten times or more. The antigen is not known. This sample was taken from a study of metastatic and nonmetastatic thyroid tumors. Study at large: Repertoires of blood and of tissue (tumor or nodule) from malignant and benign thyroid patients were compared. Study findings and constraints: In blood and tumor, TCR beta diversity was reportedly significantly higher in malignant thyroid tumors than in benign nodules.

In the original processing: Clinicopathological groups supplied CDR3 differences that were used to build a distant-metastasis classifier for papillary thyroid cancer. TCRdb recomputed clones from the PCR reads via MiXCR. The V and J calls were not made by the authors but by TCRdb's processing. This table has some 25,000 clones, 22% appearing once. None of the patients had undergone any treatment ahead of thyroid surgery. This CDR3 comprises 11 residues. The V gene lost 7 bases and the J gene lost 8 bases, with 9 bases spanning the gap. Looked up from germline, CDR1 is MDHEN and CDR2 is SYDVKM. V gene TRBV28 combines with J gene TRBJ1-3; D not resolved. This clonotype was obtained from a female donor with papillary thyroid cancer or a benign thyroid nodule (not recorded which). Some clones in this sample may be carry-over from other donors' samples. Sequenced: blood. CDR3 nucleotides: TGTGCCAGCATTGCCCTTCACACCATATATTTT. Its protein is CASIALHTIYF.